The 23 T cell receptor beta chains reported below all come from one sample, sequenced in a study of blood T cell repertoires in COVID-19. Clones were read by immunoSEQ multiplex PCR, and TCRdb kept only the in-frame ones, dropping some. This table holds 250,000 to 300,000 clones, approximately 78% found once. The sample was PBMCs or T cells enriched from blood (not recorded which). All receptors derive from a middle-aged man who had been exposed to COVID-19.

V is TRBV24-1 and J is TRBJ2-3; possibly TRBD1 for D (5 bases). Germline V gene lookup returns CDR1 KGHDR and CDR2 SFDVKD. The ends were cut back, 6 bases at V and 6 bases at J, with 6 bases in the middle. The CDR3 extends over 11 amino acids. The chain's CDR3 is CATSYRDTQYF. CDR3 nucleotide sequence: TGTGCCACCAGTTACAGGGATACGCAGTATTTT.

The rearrangement joins TRBV5-4 to TRBJ1-6; D not certain. This CDR3 contains 15 residues. Trimming shortened V by 2 bases and J by 6 bases, and 12 bases separated the two germline ends. From germline, CDR1 is SGHNT and CDR2 YYREEE (reference sequence). The DNA for the CDR3 is TGTGCCAGCAGCTTATCAGTAAATCCTAATTCACCCCTCCACTTT. It translates to CASSLSVNPNSPLHF.

The V and J genes are TRBV5-6 and TRBJ2-4; D perhaps matches TRBD2 (6 bases). The CDR3 runs to 14 residues. Trimming took off 7 bases at V and 3 bases at J, with 14 bases between the two ends. CDR1 and CDR2 (germline): SGHDT, YYEEEE. The DNA of the CDR3 is TGTGCCAGCCGCACCTGGGGGGACAAAAACATTCAGTACTTC. Amino acid sequence: CASRTWGDKNIQYF.

The chain joins TRBV12-5 to TRBJ2-7; 9 bases map to TRBD2. Germline-derived CDR1 and CDR2 are LGHNT and FRNRAP. Trimming at V came to 7 bases and at J to 0 bases, leaving 10 bases not matched to a gene. The CDR3 sequence is 16 residues long. As DNA, the CDR3 is TGTGCTAGTGCCCCGCGACTAGCGGAAATCTCCTACGAGCAGTACTTC. Its protein product is CASAPRLAEISYEQYF. Combining the CDR3 with reference TRBV12-5 and TRBJ2-7 gives the whole variable domain DARVTQTPRHKVTEMGQEVTMRCQPILGHNTVFWYRQTMMQGLELLAYFRNRAPLDDSGMPKDRFSAEMPDATLATLKIQPSEPRDSAVYFCASAPRLAEISYEQYFGPGTRLTVT.

This chain connects TRBV5-1 to TRBJ2-1; TRBD2 matches at 13 bases. V was clipped by 9 bases and J by 9 bases; unmatched bases: 12. Germline loops: CDR1 SGHRS, CDR2 YFSETQ. The CDR3 contains 15 residues. The CDR3 bases are TGCGCCACCCAAGAACTAGCGGGAGGGTCCGGTGAGCAGTTCTTC. Translated, it gives CATQELAGGSGEQFF.

This clone was picked up a small number of times. The chain couples TRBV29-1 to TRBJ2-7; D is ambiguous. Germline values: CDR1 SQVTM, CDR2 ANQGSEA. Trimming removed 4 bases from V and 4 bases from J, with 11 bases in between. The length of the CDR3 is 12 residues. The CDR3 DNA reads TGCAGCGTTGGTCTCGTGCAGTACGAGCAGTACTTC. It translates to CSVGLVQYEQYF.

This chain uses TRBV7-9 with TRBJ2-2, with 9 bases aligning to TRBD1. The germline CDR1 and CDR2 sequences are SEHNR and FQNEAQ (reference sequence). Trimming removed 8 bases from V and 5 bases from J; junction bases left unmatched: 6. This CDR3 comprises 14 residues. For the CDR3, the DNA is TGTGCCAGCGGAACAGGGGGCGAAACCGGGGAGCTGTTTTTT. Amino acid sequence: CASGTGGETGELFF.

This clone came up once. The V gene is TRBV3-1 (or the pseudogene TRBV3-2), the J gene TRBJ2-7; D call uncertain. V was clipped by 4 bases and J by 6 bases, with 25 bases between them. The V gene's germline CDR1 is LGHDT and CDR2 YNNKEL (reference sequence). The CDR3 is made up of 17 amino acids. The chain's CDR3 is CASSPGVPTTGVSEQYF. In DNA form, the CDR3 reads TGTGCCAGCAGCCCCGGTGTACCGACGACTGGAGTTAGCGAGCAGTACTTC.

The DNA for the CDR3 is TGCAGGGTAACAGTGAACACTGAAGCTTTCTTT. Protein product: CRVTVNTEAFF. The chain carries TRBV29-1 and TRBJ1-1; D is ambiguous. CDR3 size: 11 residues. CDR1 and CDR2 from the germline V gene are SQVTM and ANQGSEA.

The rearrangement links TRBV6-5 to TRBJ1-2, with 8 bases lining up with TRBD1. This CDR3 is built from 15 residues. V lost 7 bases to trimming and J lost 8 bases; unmatched junction nucleotides: 15. The germline CDR1 and CDR2 sequences are MNHEY and SVGAGI. The chain's CDR3 is CASTKTGTGGLGYTF. CDR3 nucleotides: TGTGCCAGCACAAAAACCGGGACAGGAGGTTTAGGCTACACCTTC.

Many counts were recorded for this clone. The V gene is TRBV11-3, the J gene TRBJ2-7; D is undetermined. The germline V gene has CDR1 SGHNT and CDR2 YENEEA. Trimming took off 1 base at V and 1 base at J, with 14 bases between the two ends. This CDR3 spans 16 amino acids. The CDR3 sequence: CASSLVGTDQSYEQYF. The CDR3 DNA sequence: TGTGCCAGCAGCTTAGTGGGTACAGACCAATCCTACGAGCAGTACTTC.

The chain combines TRBV2 with TRBJ1-1; the D gene is possibly TRBD1 (6 bases). The V end was cut by 6 bases, the J end by 8 bases, with 16 bases between. Germline V gene data show CDR1 as SNHLY and CDR2 as FYNNEI. The CDR3 covers 13 residues. The CDR3: CASSPGVTGEAFF. CDR3 DNA: TGTGCCAGCAGCCCAGGGGTGACGGGAGAAGCTTTCTTT.

This clone was found once. The chain joins TRBV6-6 to TRBJ2-2; tentative D call: TRBD1 (5 bases). Trimming stripped 8 bases from V and 6 bases from J, with 10 bases between. Germline CDR1 is MNHNY and CDR2 is SVGAGI (reference sequence). This CDR3 has 12 amino acids. The CDR3 nucleotides are TGTGCCAGCTCCCCAGGGTCCGGGGAGCTGTTTTTT. This codes for CASSPGSGELFF.

The V and J genes are TRBV11-1 and TRBJ1-1; no clear D. Germline CDR1 SGHAT, CDR2 FQDESV (reference sequence). With 2 bases removed from V and 7 bases from J, the gap between germline ends came to 17 bases. The CDR3 has 15 amino acids. CDR3 protein: CASSLWRGMMGEAFF. CDR3 nucleotide sequence: TGTGCCAGCAGCTTATGGCGGGGAATGATGGGTGAAGCTTTCTTT.

The chain combines TRBV29-1 with TRBJ1-6; D is possibly TRBD1 (6 bases). CDR3 length equals 14 residues. Trimming shortened V by 6 bases and J by 10 bases, and 19 bases separated the two germline ends. Germline V CDR1 and CDR2: SQVTM, ANQGSEA. This CDR3 reads CSVSHPGAGSPLHF. CDR3 DNA sequence: TGCAGCGTCTCCCACCCAGGGGCCGGGTCACCCCTCCACTTT.

V usage is TRBV6-5 and J usage is TRBJ1-1; D is unclear. Germline CDR1 MNHEY, CDR2 SVGAGI. Trimming took off 7 bases at V and 5 bases at J, with 20 bases between the two ends. The CDR3 loop spans 15 amino acids. CDR3: CASTNSAGISTEAFF. DNA for the CDR3: TGTGCCAGCACAAACTCGGCAGGTATCTCGACTGAAGCTTTCTTT.

The J gene is TRBJ2-7, the V gene TRBV18, with 8 bases identical to TRBD1. The V segment lost 3 bases and the J segment 1 base; nucleotides outside the gene matches: 11. The germline V gene has CDR1 KGHSH and CDR2 LQKENI. CDR3 length: 17 amino acids. CDR3 DNA: TGTGCCAGCTCACCTCGCCGAGGACAGGGACGGTCCTACGAGCAGTACTTC. Amino acid sequence: CASSPRRGQGRSYEQYF.

This clone was counted ten times or more. V usage is TRBV5-6 and J usage is TRBJ2-7, with D tentatively TRBD2 (6 bases). This CDR3 has 15 amino acids. V shed 1 base and J shed 2 bases, with 13 bases lying between them. Per the germline V gene, CDR1 is SGHDT and CDR2 is YYEEEE. The CDR3 nucleotides read TGTGCCAGCAGCTTGAGACTAGTGACGGCCTACGAGCAGTACTTC. This gives the protein CASSLRLVTAYEQYF.

This rearrangement joins TRBV11-2 to TRBJ1-1; no clear D gene. V shed 2 bases and J shed 0 bases, with 19 bases lying between them. Germline lookup yields CDR1 SGHAT and CDR2 FQNNGV. CDR3 length: 18 residues. The CDR3 is CASSLIFIVGNMNTEAFF. CDR3 sequence (DNA): TGTGCCAGCAGCTTAATATTTATTGTCGGGAATATGAACACTGAAGCTTTCTTT.

The V gene is TRBV30, the J gene TRBJ1-2, with D uncertain. This CDR3 region has 13 residues. V lost 0 bases, J lost 7 bases, and 12 bases lay in between. From germline, CDR1 is GTSNPN and CDR2 SVGIG (reference sequence). This CDR3 is CAWSVSIRGGYTF. Here the CDR3 DNA reads TGTGCCTGGAGTGTGTCTATTCGGGGTGGCTACACCTTC.

The chain has TRBV7-9 and TRBJ2-7, with a possible D match to TRBD2 (6 bases). The CDR3 runs 15 residues. Germline-derived CDR1 and CDR2 are SEHNR and FQNEAQ (reference sequence). The germline V and J ends were trimmed by 5 bases and 7 bases, with 21 bases remaining between them. CDR3 protein: CASSHRGLGFGEQYF. CDR3 bases: TGTGCCAGCAGCCACCGGGGACTGGGCTTCGGGGAGCAGTACTTC.

The chain combines TRBV5-8 with TRBJ1-2, with D hard to call. Germline values: CDR1 SGHTS, CDR2 YDEGEE. The CDR3 loop spans 14 amino acids. Trimming cost V 7 bases and J 4 bases, with 17 bases left between them. The DNA for the CDR3 is TGTGCCAGCGAACCCCTCGCGGTCAGCTATGGCTACACCTTC. This codes for CASEPLAVSYGYTF.

The V and J genes are TRBV7-3 and TRBJ1-2; perhaps TRBD1 as D (5 bases). The CDR3 consists of 16 residues. Trimming shortened V by 5 bases and J by 8 bases, and 24 bases separated the two germline ends. Germline-derived CDR1 and CDR2 are SGHTA and FQGTGA. CDR3 sequence reads: CASSPNMGPRQGGYTF. The DNA of the CDR3 is TGTGCCAGCAGCCCTAATATGGGTCCTCGCCAGGGAGGCTACACCTTC.